These 15 T cell receptor beta chains share one sample of origin, sequenced in a study of blood T cell repertoires in COVID-19. Profiling relied on immunoSEQ multiplex PCR, and the TCRdb table lists in-frame clones only, not all of them. The sample gives over 55,000 clones, around 85% of which show up once; more than 20% is in the top ten. The specimen sequenced was peripheral blood. Source of these receptors: a man between 50 and 59 years old with acute or convalescent COVID-19.

V usage is TRBV7-3 and J usage is TRBJ1-2; 10 bases match TRBD1. V shed 5 bases and J 7 bases; nucleotides not matched to a gene: 10. The CDR3 has 15 amino acids. Looked up from germline, CDR1 is SGHTA and CDR2 is FQGTGA. The DNA of the CDR3 is TGTGCCAGCAGCCCGGGACAGGGGCATTCGGGTGGCTACACCTTC. This codes for CASSPGQGHSGGYTF.

The rearrangement uses TRBV5-1 and TRBJ2-3; tentatively, D is TRBD2 (5 bases). Germline V CDR1 and CDR2: SGHRS, YFSETQ. Trimming stripped 1 base from V and 0 bases from J, with 21 bases between. The CDR3 is 19 residues long. CDR3 coding DNA: TGCGCCAGCAGCTTGTCCACGAATAGCGCTTCTTCTAGCACAGATACGCAGTATTTT. It yields the protein CASSLSTNSASSSTDTQYF.

DNA for the CDR3: TGCAGCGTTGGAGGGGGCTCTGGAAACACCATATATTTT. Protein: CSVGGGSGNTIYF. The chain carries TRBV29-1 and TRBJ1-3; a weak D match, TRBD1 (6 bases). The CDR3 loop spans 13 amino acids. Trimming removed 4 bases at V and 0 bases at J, with 7 bases between. Germline CDR1 and CDR2: SQVTM and ANQGSEA. The full variable domain, rest sourced from reference TRBV29-1 and TRBJ1-3, is SAVISQKPSRDICQRGTSLTIQCQVDSQVTMMFWYRQQPGQSLTLIATANQGSEATYESGFVIDKFPISRPNLTFSTLTVSNMSPEDSSIYLCSVGGGSGNTIYFGEGSWLTVV.

This rearrangement joins TRBV4-1 to TRBJ2-3; 7 bases match TRBD1. This CDR3 has 17 amino acids. V lost 4 bases and J lost 0; bases outside the gene matches: 10. Germline V CDR1 and CDR2: MGHRA, YSYEKL. CDR3 nucleotide sequence: TGCGCCAGCAGCCCGAGAGGCGCAGGGGGAAGCACAGATACGCAGTATTTT. It encodes CASSPRGAGGSTDTQYF.

The J gene is TRBJ2-3, the V gene TRBV5-6, with unresolved D. CDR1 and CDR2 from the germline V gene are SGHDT and YYEEEE. The V end was cut by 3 bases, the J end by 0 bases, with 11 bases between. The CDR3 loop spans 15 amino acids. The CDR3 DNA is TGTGCCAGCAGCTCACTAATAGATAGCACAGATACGCAGTATTTT. Its protein is CASSSLIDSTDTQYF.

This chain uses TRBV25-1 with TRBJ1-5; D gene unclear. CDR3 length: 14 residues. The V gene lost 1 base and the J gene lost 6 bases, with 10 bases spanning the gap. CDR1 is MGHDK, CDR2 SYGVNS, per germline. CDR3 loop: CASSESEGGQPQHF. The CDR3 region has the DNA TGTGCCAGCAGTGAATCGGAGGGAGGTCAGCCCCAGCATTTT.

The CDR3 DNA sequence: TGTGCCAGCAGCGCCCACAGGGAGCGGGGGAAGGGGGAGACCCAGTACTTC. The encoded protein is CASSAHRERGKGETQYF. V is TRBV5-6 and J is TRBJ2-5; 8 bases are shared with TRBD2. V lost 4 bases and J lost 5; bases outside the gene matches: 16. The CDR3 has 17 residues. From germline, CDR1 is SGHDT and CDR2 YYEEEE.

This chain connects TRBV10-1 to TRBJ1-2; TRBD1 matches 8 bases. The CDR3 is 13 amino acids. The trim removed 9 bases at V and 8 bases at J, leaving 11 bases unmatched. CDR1 WNHNN and CDR2 SYGVQD come from the germline V gene (reference sequence). CDR3 in DNA: TGCGCCAGTAGTTACGACAGGGGAGGAGGCTACACCTTC. This translates into CASSYDRGGGYTF.

The V call is TRBV18, the J call TRBJ2-6; possible D gene TRBD2, 5 bases. The CDR3 is made up of 15 amino acids. From germline, CDR1 is KGHSH and CDR2 LQKENI. V was trimmed by 8 bases and J by 4 bases, leaving 15 bases between them. The CDR3, as DNA: TGTGCCAGCGCCCCTCGGGATGCCGGGGCCAACGTCCTGACTTTC. It yields the protein CASAPRDAGANVLTF.

V and J are TRBV3-1 (or the pseudogene TRBV3-2) and TRBJ2-3; 7 bases are a match to TRBD2. The CDR3 length is 15 residues. The trim removed 6 bases at V and 2 bases at J, leaving 8 bases unmatched. Per the germline V gene, CDR1 is LGHDT and CDR2 is YNNKEL (reference sequence). The chain's CDR3 is CASSRDYTITDTQYF. DNA of the CDR3: TGTGCCAGCAGTCGGGACTATACAATCACAGATACGCAGTATTTT.

The rearrangement joins TRBV6-5 to TRBJ1-1; D is perhaps TRBD1 (5 bases). The V end was cut by 6 bases, the J end by 1 base, with 12 bases between. The germline gives CDR1 MNHEY, CDR2 SVGAGI. This CDR3 has 14 amino acids. CDR3 sequence: CASRVTTGNTEAFF. The CDR3 DNA reads TGTGCCAGCAGGGTAACCACAGGGAACACTGAAGCTTTCTTT.

CDR3 loop: CSASGPAELTDTQYF. Here the CDR3 DNA reads TGCAGTGCTAGTGGCCCAGCGGAACTGACAGATACGCAGTATTTT. V usage is TRBV20-1 and J usage is TRBJ2-3; a possible D gene is TRBD2 (5 bases). The length of the CDR3 is 15 residues. Trimming stripped 3 bases from V and 3 bases from J, with 16 bases between. From germline, CDR1 is DFQATT and CDR2 SNEGSKA (reference sequence).

CDR3 bases: TGTGCCAGCAGTTACTCGAATTTGCGGGGGGACTCCTACGAGCAGTACGTC. Translated: CASSYSNLRGDSYEQYV. The chain recombines TRBV6-2 or TRBV6-3 with TRBJ2-7; 8 bases agree with TRBD2. From germline, CDR1 is MNHEY and CDR2 SVGEGT. The CDR3 runs 17 residues. V lost 0 bases and J lost 0; bases outside the gene matches: 7.

V usage is TRBV5-1 and J usage is TRBJ1-1; D unresolved. Trimming took off 0 bases at V and 3 bases at J, with 9 bases between the two ends. The CDR3 loop spans 14 amino acids. The germline V gene has CDR1 SGHRS and CDR2 YFSETQ. CDR3: CASSLEGGDTEAFF. The CDR3 DNA sequence: TGCGCCAGCAGCTTGGAAGGAGGCGACACTGAAGCTTTCTTT.

The rearrangement uses TRBV24-1 and TRBJ2-5; 7 bases are shared with TRBD1. Germline lookup yields CDR1 KGHDR and CDR2 SFDVKD. The CDR3 loop spans 15 amino acids. V was clipped by 1 base and J by 5 bases; unmatched bases: 6. CDR3 sequence: CATSDFTGVIETQYF. The CDR3 nucleotides are TGTGCCACCAGTGATTTTACAGGGGTAATTGAGACCCAGTACTTC.